What follows are 5 T cell receptor beta chains derived from one specimen sequenced in a study of technical replicates of blood from several donors. The repertoire was sequenced with immunoSEQ multiplex PCR; TCRdb's copy has only in-frame clones and lacks some. This sample has under 55,000 clones, with approximately 95% found just once. The sample was T cells isolated from PBMCs. Receptors originate from a human donor in good health.

The rearrangement links TRBV18 to TRBJ1-1; D remains unclear. The CDR3 loop spans 12 amino acids. Germline lookup yields CDR1 KGHSH and CDR2 LQKENI. The germline V and J ends were trimmed by 1 base and 6 bases, with 6 bases remaining between them. DNA for the CDR3: TGTGCCAGCTCACCACGCGGATCTGAAGCTTTCTTT. Translated: CASSPRGSEAFF.

The rearrangement links TRBV7-8 to TRBJ2-1; 10 bases fit TRBD1. Germline trimming cut 5 bases from V and 8 bases from J; bases unmatched to any gene: 3. There are 13 residues in the CDR3. The germline gives CDR1 SGHVS, CDR2 FQNEAQ. For the CDR3, the DNA is TGTGCCAGCAGCCGGACAGGGGGACATGAGCAGTTCTTC. It codes for CASSRTGGHEQFF.

The chain combines TRBV7-3 with TRBJ2-1; TRBD2 matches at 8 bases. Germline loops: CDR1 SGHTA, CDR2 FQGTGA. The CDR3 runs 16 residues. V lost 2 bases to trimming and J lost 9 bases; unmatched junction nucleotides: 12. The CDR3 DNA reads TGTGCCAGCAGCTTATCTTCCGGGACTAGTTTCGGTGAGCAGTTCTTC. The encoded protein is CASSLSSGTSFGEQFF.

The V and J genes are TRBV11-2 and TRBJ2-1, with 7 positions matching TRBD2. CDR1 is SGHAT, CDR2 FQNNGV, per germline. J was trimmed by 5 bases and V by 5 bases; bases with no gene match: 3. The CDR3 is made up of 13 amino acids. The CDR3 coding sequence is TGTGCCAGCAGCCCGGGGGGTAACAATGAGCAGTTCTTC. It specifies CASSPGGNNEQFF.

J is TRBJ1-1 and V is TRBV5-6, with unresolved D. CDR3 length equals 12 residues. Per germline, CDR1 SGHDT and CDR2 YYEEEE. Trimming took off 3 bases at V and 4 bases at J, with 7 bases between the two ends. CDR3 region: CASSYYSTEAFF. The CDR3 coding sequence is TGTGCCAGCAGCTACTATTCCACTGAAGCTTTCTTT.